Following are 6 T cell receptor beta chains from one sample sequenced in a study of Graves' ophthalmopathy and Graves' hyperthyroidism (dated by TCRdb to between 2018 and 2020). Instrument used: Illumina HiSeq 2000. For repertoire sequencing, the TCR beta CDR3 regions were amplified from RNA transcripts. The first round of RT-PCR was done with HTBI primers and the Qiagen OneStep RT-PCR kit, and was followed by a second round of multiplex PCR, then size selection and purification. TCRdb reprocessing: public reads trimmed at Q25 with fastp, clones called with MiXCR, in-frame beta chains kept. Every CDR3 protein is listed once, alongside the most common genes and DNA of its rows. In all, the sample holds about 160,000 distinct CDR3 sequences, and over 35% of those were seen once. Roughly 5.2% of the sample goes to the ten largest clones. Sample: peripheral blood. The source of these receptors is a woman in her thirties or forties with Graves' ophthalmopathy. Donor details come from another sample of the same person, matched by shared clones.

CDR3 in DNA: TGTGCCAGCAGTGGGGGAATGGGCAGGCCGAACACTGAAGCTTTCTTT. It codes for CASSGGMGRPNTEAFF. This rearrangement joins TRBV6-1 to TRBJ1-1; unclear D gene. Germline CDR1 and CDR2: MNHNS and SASEGT. The CDR3 runs 16 residues. V gave up 4 bases and J gave up 1 base, with 16 bases separating them.

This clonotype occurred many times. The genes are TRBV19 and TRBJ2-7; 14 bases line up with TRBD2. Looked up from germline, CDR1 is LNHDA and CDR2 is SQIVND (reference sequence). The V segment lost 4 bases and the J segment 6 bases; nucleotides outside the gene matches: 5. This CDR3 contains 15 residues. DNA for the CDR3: TGTGCCAGTAGTAGGACTAGCGGGAGGAATGGCGAGCAGTACTTC. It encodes CASSRTSGRNGEQYF.

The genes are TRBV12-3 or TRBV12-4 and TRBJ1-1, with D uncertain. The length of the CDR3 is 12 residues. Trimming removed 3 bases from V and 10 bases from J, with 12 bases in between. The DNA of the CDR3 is TGTGCCAGCAGTTTTGGAGGGCCACGAGCTTTCTTT. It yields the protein CASSFGGPRAFF.

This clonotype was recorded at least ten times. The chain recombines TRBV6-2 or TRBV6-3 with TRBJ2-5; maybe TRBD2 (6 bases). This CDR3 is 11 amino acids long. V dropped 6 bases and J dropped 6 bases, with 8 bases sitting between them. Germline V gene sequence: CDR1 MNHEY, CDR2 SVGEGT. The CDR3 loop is CASSRTKTQYF. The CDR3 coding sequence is TGTGCCAGCAGCCGGACTAAGACCCAGTACTTC.

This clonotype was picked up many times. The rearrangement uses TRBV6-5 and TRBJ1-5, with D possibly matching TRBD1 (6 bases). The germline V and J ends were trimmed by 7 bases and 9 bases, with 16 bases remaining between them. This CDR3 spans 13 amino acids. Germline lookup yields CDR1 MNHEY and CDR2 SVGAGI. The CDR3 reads CASNRDGLAPQHF. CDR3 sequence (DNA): TGTGCCAGCAACAGGGACGGCCTCGCGCCCCAGCATTTT.

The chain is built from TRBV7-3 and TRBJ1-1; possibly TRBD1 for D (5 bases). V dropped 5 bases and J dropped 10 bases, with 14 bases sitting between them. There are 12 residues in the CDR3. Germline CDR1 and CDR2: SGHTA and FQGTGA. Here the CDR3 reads CASSPSGDGAFF. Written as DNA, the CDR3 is TGTGCCAGCAGCCCTTCCGGGGACGGAGCTTTCTTT.